These 17 T cell receptor beta chains were all obtained from the same sample, sequenced in a study of post-analysis software for immune sequencing data. Study results and caveats: A few TRBV segments appeared more often in patients than in controls, and TRBV5-6, TRBV5-1 and TRBV20-1 were among these.

The library was made from cDNA and included unique molecular identifiers. One entry per CDR3 protein results from TCRdb running MiXCR on the PCR reads. In the table there are about 540,000 distinct CDR3 sequences, around 31% of which are singletons. These receptors have no identified antigens. Sequencing input: blood. These receptors originate from a girl under 18 with multiple sclerosis.

In its sample, this clonotype was seen a few times. The chain combines TRBV6-5 with TRBJ1-5, with D possibly TRBD1 on 6 matching bases. The germline V and J ends were trimmed by 5 bases and 0 bases, with 11 bases remaining between them. The CDR3 runs to 15 residues. Germline CDR1 is MNHEY and CDR2 is SVGAGI. CDR3 residues: CASSGQGHSNQPQHF. Here the CDR3 DNA reads TGTGCCAGCAGTGGGCAGGGACATAGCAATCAGCCCCAGCATTTT.

There are a few counts of this clonotype. The genes are TRBV7-2 and TRBJ1-2, with a weak D call TRBD1 (5 bases). The germline V gene has CDR1 SGHTA and CDR2 FQGNSA. V was cut by 5 bases and J by 7 bases, with 17 bases left in between. This CDR3 has 14 residues. CDR3: CASSSRKGLRGYTF. The CDR3 DNA reads TGTGCCAGCAGCAGCCGGAAGGGGCTTCGTGGCTACACCTTC.

The J gene is TRBJ1-5, the V gene TRBV6-1; D is ambiguous. The V gene lost 4 bases and the J gene lost 0 bases, with 19 bases spanning the gap. This CDR3 is 18 amino acids long. The germline CDR1 and CDR2 sequences are MNHNS and SASEGT. The CDR3 is CASSARSGPIYSNQPQHF. The CDR3 bases are TGTGCCAGCAGTGCCCGGTCGGGCCCAATCTATAGCAATCAGCCCCAGCATTTT.

In this sample, this clonotype turned up many times. The chain couples TRBV20-1 to TRBJ2-5; possible D gene TRBD1, 6 bases. The germline gives CDR1 DFQATT, CDR2 SNEGSKA (reference sequence). The CDR3 extends over 14 amino acids. V dropped 5 bases and J dropped 5 bases, with 18 bases sitting between them. CDR3 coding DNA: TGCAGTGCTCCGGACAGACCCTCTGAGGAGACCCAGTACTTC. As protein: CSAPDRPSEETQYF.

This rearrangement joins TRBV28 to TRBJ1-2; D gene unclear. Trimming removed 2 bases at V and 7 bases at J, with 5 bases between. The CDR3 spans 11 residues. From germline, CDR1 is MDHEN and CDR2 SYDVKM. The CDR3 protein is CASSLRFGYTF. The CDR3 DNA follows: TGTGCCAGCAGTTTAAGGTTTGGCTACACCTTC.

This clonotype was seen only a few times. The rearrangement uses TRBV5-1 and TRBJ1-2; 10 nucleotides agree with TRBD1. Trimming at V came to 4 bases and at J to 7 bases, leaving 7 bases not matched to a gene. CDR3 size: 14 residues. Germline assignment: CDR1 SGHRS and CDR2 YFSETQ. The CDR3 sequence: CASSVDRGTRGYTF. DNA for the CDR3: TGCGCCAGCAGCGTGGACAGGGGGACGCGTGGCTACACCTTC.

The genes are TRBV7-9 and TRBJ2-7, with 7 nucleotides matching TRBD1. Per germline, CDR1 SEHNR and CDR2 FQNEAQ (reference sequence). J lost 3 bases, V lost 5 bases, and 7 bases had no gene match. The length of the CDR3 is 14 residues. Here the CDR3 DNA reads TGTGCCAGCAGCGCCTCAAGGACAGGCTACGAGCAGTACTTC. Translated: CASSASRTGYEQYF.

This chain joins TRBV24-1 and TRBJ2-3, with no clear D. CDR3 length equals 15 residues. Germline V lookup: CDR1 KGHDR, CDR2 SFDVKD. V dropped 3 bases and J dropped 6 bases, with 15 bases sitting between them. The CDR3 reads CATSDRSDTPDTQYF. Written as DNA, the CDR3 is TGTGCCACCAGTGATCGGTCGGATACTCCGGATACGCAGTATTTT.

This chain uses TRBV13 with TRBJ2-4; TRBD1 matches at 7 bases. The J call could be wrong; TRBJ2-7 is a better fit for the DNA end. The CDR3 is made up of 15 amino acids. Germline values: CDR1 PRHDT, CDR2 FYEKMQ (reference sequence). CDR3 region: CASSSPGQPAYEQYF. The CDR3 region has the DNA TGTGCCAGCAGCTCTCCGGGACAGCCAGCCTACGAGCAGTACTTC.

This clonotype was seen repeatedly, ten times or more. The rearrangement links TRBV7-3 to TRBJ2-1; 8 bases line up with TRBD1. This CDR3 region has 13 residues. Germline V gene lookup returns CDR1 SGHTA and CDR2 FQGTGA. Germline trimming cut 2 bases from V and 7 bases from J; bases unmatched to any gene: 1. CDR3 loop: CASSLGQGNEQFF. CDR3 bases: TGTGCCAGCAGCTTAGGACAGGGAAATGAGCAGTTCTTC.

In its sample, this clonotype was seen a few times. The chain couples TRBV7-9 to TRBJ2-5; no clear D. Germline CDR1 and CDR2: SEHNR and FQNEAQ (reference sequence). This CDR3 has 12 amino acids. V was cut by 4 bases and J by 2 bases, with 5 bases left in between. The CDR3 region has the DNA TGTGCCAGCAGCTATGGACAAGAGACCCAGTACTTC. Translation: CASSYGQETQYF.

This clonotype was seen repeatedly, ten times or more. The chain couples TRBV25-1 to TRBJ2-7, with no clear D. From germline, CDR1 is MGHDK and CDR2 SYGVNS. V dropped 6 bases and J dropped 1 base, with 7 bases sitting between them. The CDR3 consists of 12 residues. CDR3 sequence reads: CASSRLSYEQYF. As DNA, the CDR3 is TGTGCCAGCAGCCGGTTGTCCTACGAGCAGTACTTC.

J is TRBJ1-2 and V is TRBV29-1; no definite D call. The CDR3 contains 11 residues. Germline V gene data show CDR1 as SQVTM and CDR2 as ANQGSEA. V lost 3 bases and J lost 3, with 5 bases in between. The CDR3 DNA follows: TGCAGCGTTGAGTATGACTATGGCTACACCTTC. Translating it yields CSVEYDYGYTF.

V gene TRBV24-1 combines with J gene TRBJ2-2; D possibly corresponds to TRBD2 (7 bases). Germline V gene sequence: CDR1 KGHDR, CDR2 SFDVKD. This CDR3 has 15 amino acids. The V end was cut by 4 bases, the J end by 3 bases, with 11 bases between. CDR3 bases: TGTGCCACCAGTGACCAAGGGGGGGACACCGGGGAGCTGTTTTTT. This encodes CATSDQGGDTGELFF.

A few counts support this clonotype. The chain is built from TRBV2 and TRBJ1-2, with 7 bases identical to TRBD1. Germline lookup yields CDR1 SNHLY and CDR2 FYNNEI. The CDR3 sequence is 16 residues long. V lost 6 bases to trimming and J lost 1 base; unmatched junction nucleotides: 11. In DNA form, the CDR3 reads TGTGCCAGCAGCGCTACGACAGGGACAGTTAACTATGGCTACACCTTC. This gives the protein CASSATTGTVNYGYTF.

Points on this clonotype: This likely comes from a read error, as the CDR3 has no conserved phenylalanine or tryptophan at its end. V and J are TRBV7-6 and TRBJ2-1; 14 positions match TRBD2. V gave up 3 bases and J gave up 7 bases; unmatched junction bases: 5. Germline lookup yields CDR1 SGHVS and CDR2 FNYEAQ. The CDR3 length is 16 residues. The CDR3 here is CASSLTTSGGANEQFL. As DNA, the CDR3 is TGTGCCAGCAGCTTGACGACTAGCGGGGGGGCAAATGAGCAGTTCTTA.

This clonotype was picked up a small number of times. This rearrangement joins TRBV29-1 to TRBJ2-5, with TRBD1 matching 8 bases. The J call may be wrong; the DNA end is better matched by TRBJ2-7. CDR3 length equals 12 residues. Germline assignment: CDR1 SQVTM and CDR2 ANQGSEA. CDR3 bases: TGCAGCGTCGGACAGGGAGTGGACGAGCAGTACTTC. This codes for CSVGQGVDEQYF.